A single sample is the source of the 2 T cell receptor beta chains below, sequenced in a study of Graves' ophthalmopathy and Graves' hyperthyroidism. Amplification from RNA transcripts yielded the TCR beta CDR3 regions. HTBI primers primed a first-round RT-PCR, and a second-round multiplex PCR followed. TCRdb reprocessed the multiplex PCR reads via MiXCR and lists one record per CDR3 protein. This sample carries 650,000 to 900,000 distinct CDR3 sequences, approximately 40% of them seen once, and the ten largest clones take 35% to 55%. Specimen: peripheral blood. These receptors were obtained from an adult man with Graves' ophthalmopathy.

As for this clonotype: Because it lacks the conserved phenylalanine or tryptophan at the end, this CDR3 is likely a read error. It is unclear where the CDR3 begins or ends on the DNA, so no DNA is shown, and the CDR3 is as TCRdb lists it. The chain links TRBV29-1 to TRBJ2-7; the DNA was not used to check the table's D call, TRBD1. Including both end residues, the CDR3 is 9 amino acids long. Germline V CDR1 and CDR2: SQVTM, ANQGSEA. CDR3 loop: CSVGLGGCL.

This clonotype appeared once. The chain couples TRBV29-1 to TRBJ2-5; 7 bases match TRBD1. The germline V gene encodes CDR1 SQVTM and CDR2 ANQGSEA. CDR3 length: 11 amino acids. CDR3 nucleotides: TGCAGACTAGGGACAGCGGAGACCCAGTACTTC. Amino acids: CRLGTAETQYF.